These T cell receptor beta chains were read from a single sample in a study of CD8 T cells in ankylosing spondylitis. MiXCR was run by TCRdb on the 5' RACE reads, yielding one entry per CDR3 protein. The sample has about 510,000 distinct CDR3 sequences, over 4% seen once. The sample was blood, either unsorted or a sorted T cell fraction (not recorded which). These receptors were collected from a male donor with ankylosing spondylitis. Both conserved end residues are part of each CDR3. Each record gives: D gene, V gene, clone size, J gene, CDR3 protein, CDR3 DNA. A D gene is named only where the DNA matches it firmly. Some rows mark clone size as missing; the rest say once, few, many or name a class of expanded clone.

d_call: .
v_call: TRBV7-9
clone_size: .
j_call: TRBJ2-3
cdr3_aa: CASSFPLEAVSTDTQYF
cdr3_nt: TGTGCCAGCAGCTTCCCACTGGAAGCGGTTAGCACAGATACGCAGTATTTT

d_call: .
v_call: TRBV5-6
clone_size: many
j_call: TRBJ1-1
cdr3_aa: CASSQEARMNTEAFF
cdr3_nt: TGTGCCAGCAGCCAGGAGGCCCGGATGAACACTGAAGCTTTCTTT

d_call: .
v_call: TRBV20-1
clone_size: many
j_call: TRBJ2-7
cdr3_aa: CSVARNYEQYF
cdr3_nt: TGCAGTGTAGCGAGGAACTACGAGCAGTACTTC

d_call: .
v_call: TRBV6-1
clone_size: many
j_call: TRBJ2-7
cdr3_aa: CASSQVVPYEQYF
cdr3_nt: TGTGCCAGCAGCCAAGTGGTTCCATACGAGCAGTACTTC

d_call: .
v_call: TRBV5-1
clone_size: many
j_call: TRBJ2-7
cdr3_aa: CASSQDSLLSYEQYF
cdr3_nt: TGCGCCAGCAGCCAAGACAGTCTTCTATCCTACGAGCAGTACTTC

d_call: .
v_call: TRBV19
clone_size: .
j_call: TRBJ2-1
cdr3_aa: CASSRAYSYNEQFF
cdr3_nt: TGTGCCAGTAGTCGGGCCTACTCCTACAATGAGCAGTTCTTC

d_call: .
v_call: TRBV9
clone_size: .
j_call: TRBJ2-1
cdr3_aa: CASSVGVGNYYNEQFF
cdr3_nt: TGTGCCAGCAGCGTAGGGGTGGGGAACTATTACAATGAGCAGTTCTTC

d_call: TRBD1
v_call: TRBV27
clone_size: many
j_call: TRBJ2-7
cdr3_aa: CASSSRTGGVYEQYF
cdr3_nt: TGTGCCAGCAGTTCCCGGACAGGGGGCGTCTACGAGCAGTACTTC

d_call: .
v_call: TRBV4-3
clone_size: many
j_call: TRBJ1-5
cdr3_aa: CASSQEPWTVTPQPQHF
cdr3_nt: TGCGCCAGCAGCCAAGAGCCATGGACGGTTACACCCCAGCCCCAGCATTTT

d_call: .
v_call: TRBV9
clone_size: many
j_call: TRBJ2-2
cdr3_aa: CASSVRGANTGELFF
cdr3_nt: TGTGCCAGCAGCGTAAGGGGGGCGAACACCGGGGAGCTGTTTTTT

d_call: .
v_call: TRBV10-3
clone_size: few
j_call: TRBJ2-3
cdr3_aa: CAISGVSTDTQYF
cdr3_nt: TGTGCCATCAGTGGCGTCAGCACAGATACGCAGTATTTT

d_call: .
v_call: TRBV3-1
clone_size: few
j_call: TRBJ2-1
cdr3_aa: CASSRGTSVWDEQFF
cdr3_nt: TGTGCCAGCAGCCGCGGGACATCGGTGTGGGATGAGCAGTTCTTC

d_call: .
v_call: TRBV7-6
clone_size: many
j_call: TRBJ1-2
cdr3_aa: CASSLFEGSYGYTF
cdr3_nt: TGTGCCAGCAGCTTATTTGAGGGTTCCTACGGCTACACCTTC

d_call: .
v_call: TRBV9
clone_size: many
j_call: TRBJ2-4
cdr3_aa: CASSGQGTAKNIQYF
cdr3_nt: TGTGCCAGCAGCGGCCAGGGGACAGCCAAAAACATTCAGTACTTC

d_call: TRBD1
v_call: TRBV6-5
clone_size: many
j_call: TRBJ2-7
cdr3_aa: CASSLNSGTGSYEQYF
cdr3_nt: TGTGCCAGCAGTTTAAACTCCGGGACAGGATCCTACGAGCAGTACTTC

d_call: TRBD1
v_call: TRBV7-8
clone_size: many
j_call: TRBJ1-2
cdr3_aa: CASSSRDRGYGYTF
cdr3_nt: TGTGCCAGCAGCAGCCGGGACAGGGGCTATGGCTACACCTTC